This T cell receptor (beta chain) appears in the sequencing data of a study of T cell repertoires in cytomegalovirus infection. With regard to this clonotype: Its cognate antigen is unknown.

J was trimmed by 11 bases and V by 6 bases; bases with no gene match: 11. The CDR3 is made up of 13 amino acids. Germline values: CDR1 MNHEY, CDR2 SVGAGI. TCRdb re-derived calls from the reads in MiXCR, one entry per CDR3 protein. This table holds 700,000 to 850,000 distinct CDR3 sequences, 32% found once. Study-wide results and limits: Within the response measured ex vivo, HLA-C-restricted CMV-specific TCR beta clonotypes were dominant.

The source was cultured CD8+ T cells from PBMCs, collected from culture after CMV antigen stimulation. This chain connects TRBV6-5 to TRBJ2-3, with TRBD1 matching 7 bases. The sequence was obtained from a human donor in good health (CMV status not recorded). Some clones in this sample may be carry-over from other donors' samples. CDR3 protein: CASRQLQGPLQYF. The DNA of the CDR3 is TGTGCCAGCAGACAATTACAGGGGCCGTTGCAGTATTTT.